The source of this TCR beta chain is a study of response to subunit inactivated influenza vaccine. TCRdb reanalysed the RT-PCR reads using MiXCR and keeps one entry per CDR3 protein. The data hold around 480,000 distinct CDR3 sequences, with around 9.9% observed a single time. This clonotype was recorded many times. Its antigen is not known. General study findings and limits: The authors put forward the suggestion that each seasonal influenza vaccination may bring in only a limited number of new T cells.

There are 15 residues in the CDR3. CDR1 is SEHNR, CDR2 FQNEAQ, per germline (reference sequence). Between the trimmed V and J ends, which lost 2 bases and 3 bases, there was a span of 12 bases. Material: PBMCs from blood, obtained 40 to 50 days after vaccination. The sequence was collected from a man aged 50 to 59 who received an inactivated influenza vaccine. The rearrangement links TRBV7-9 to TRBJ2-3; D is unclear. CDR3 loop: CASSLLHTSTDTQYF. The CDR3 bases are TGTGCCAGCAGCTTATTGCACACAAGTACAGATACGCAGTATTTT.